This T cell receptor (beta chain) was captured by sequencing in a study of T cells in Graves' hyperthyroidism and ophthalmopathy. TCR beta CDR3 region amplification was performed from RNA transcripts. HTBI primers were the set used in a first-round RT-PCR of the TCR CDR3. TCRdb re-analysed the multiplex PCR reads in MiXCR, keeping a single row per CDR3 protein. The data hold about 580,000 distinct CDR3 sequences, with around 46% observed a single time. V lost 6 bases, J lost 5 bases, and 6 bases stayed unmatched. The CDR3 spans 14 residues. Per the germline V gene, CDR1 is SQVTM and CDR2 is ANQGSEA. Sequencing used peripheral blood or thyroid tissue (not recorded which). This chain joins TRBV29-1 and TRBJ2-7; 14 bases fit TRBD2. The receptor was derived from a woman aged 18-35 years with Graves' hyperthyroidism. This CDR3 reads CSVGLAGEPNEQYF. CDR3 DNA sequence: TGCAGCGTGGGACTAGCGGGAGAGCCCAACGAGCAGTACTTC.